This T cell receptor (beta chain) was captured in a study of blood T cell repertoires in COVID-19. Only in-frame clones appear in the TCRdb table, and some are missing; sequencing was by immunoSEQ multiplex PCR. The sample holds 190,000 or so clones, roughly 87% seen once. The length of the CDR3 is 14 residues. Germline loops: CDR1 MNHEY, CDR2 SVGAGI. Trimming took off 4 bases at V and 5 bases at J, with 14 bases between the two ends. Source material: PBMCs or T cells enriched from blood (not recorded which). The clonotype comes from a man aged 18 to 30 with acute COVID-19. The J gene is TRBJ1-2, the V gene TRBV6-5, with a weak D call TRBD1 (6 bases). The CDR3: CASSWGQRGYGYTF. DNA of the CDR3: TGTGCCAGCAGTTGGGGGCAGCGAGGGTATGGCTACACCTTC.